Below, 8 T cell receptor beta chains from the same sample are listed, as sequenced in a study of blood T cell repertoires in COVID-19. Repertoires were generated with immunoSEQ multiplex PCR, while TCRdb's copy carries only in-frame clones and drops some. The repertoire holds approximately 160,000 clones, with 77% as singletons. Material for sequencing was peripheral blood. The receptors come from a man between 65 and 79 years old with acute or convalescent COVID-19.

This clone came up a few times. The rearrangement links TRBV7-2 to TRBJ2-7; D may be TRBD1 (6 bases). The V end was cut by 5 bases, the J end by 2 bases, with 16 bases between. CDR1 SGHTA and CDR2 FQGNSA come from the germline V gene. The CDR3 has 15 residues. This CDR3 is CASSEGVPGPYEQYF. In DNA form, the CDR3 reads TGTGCCAGCAGCGAGGGGGTGCCTGGGCCCTACGAGCAGTACTTC.

CDR3 region: CASSPTGSRPNYEQYF. The CDR3 region has the DNA TGCGCCAGCAGTCCCACAGGGAGTCGTCCTAACTACGAGCAGTACTTC. This rearrangement joins TRBV5-1 to TRBJ2-7; the D gene is possibly TRBD1 (6 bases). Germline V gene lookup returns CDR1 SGHRS and CDR2 YFSETQ. V lost 5 bases and J lost 3, with 21 bases in between. The CDR3 extends over 16 amino acids.

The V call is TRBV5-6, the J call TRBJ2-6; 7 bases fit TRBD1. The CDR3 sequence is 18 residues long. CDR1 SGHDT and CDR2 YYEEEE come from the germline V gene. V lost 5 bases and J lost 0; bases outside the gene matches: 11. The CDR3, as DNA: TGTGCCAGCAGTCTAAGGACAGGAGCCCCCTCTGGGGCCAACGTCCTGACTTTC. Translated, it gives CASSLRTGAPSGANVLTF.

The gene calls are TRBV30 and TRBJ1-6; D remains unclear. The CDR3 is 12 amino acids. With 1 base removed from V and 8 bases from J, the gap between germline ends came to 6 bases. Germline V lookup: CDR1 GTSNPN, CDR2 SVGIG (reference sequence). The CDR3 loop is CAWSAGDSPLHF. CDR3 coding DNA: TGTGCCTGGAGTGCCGGGGATTCACCCCTCCACTTT.

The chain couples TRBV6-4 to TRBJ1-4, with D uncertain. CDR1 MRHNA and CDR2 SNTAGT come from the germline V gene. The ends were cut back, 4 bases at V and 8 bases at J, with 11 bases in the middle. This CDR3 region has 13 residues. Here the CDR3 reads CASSVQFGEKLFF. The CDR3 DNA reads TGTGCCAGCAGTGTCCAGTTTGGCGAAAAACTGTTTTTT.

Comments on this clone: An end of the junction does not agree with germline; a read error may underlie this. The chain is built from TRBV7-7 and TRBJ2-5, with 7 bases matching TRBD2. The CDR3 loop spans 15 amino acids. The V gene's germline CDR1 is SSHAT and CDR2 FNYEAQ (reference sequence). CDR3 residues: CASSLAWAREETQYF. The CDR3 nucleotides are TGTGCTAGCAGCTTAGCCTGGGCGCGGGAGGAGACCCAGTACTTC.

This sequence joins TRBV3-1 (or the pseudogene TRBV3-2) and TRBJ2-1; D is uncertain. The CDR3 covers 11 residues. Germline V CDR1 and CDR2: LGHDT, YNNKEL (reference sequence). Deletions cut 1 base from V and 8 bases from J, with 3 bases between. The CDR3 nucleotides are TGTGCCAGCAGCCAAGCTGATGAGCAGTTCTTC. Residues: CASSQADEQFF.

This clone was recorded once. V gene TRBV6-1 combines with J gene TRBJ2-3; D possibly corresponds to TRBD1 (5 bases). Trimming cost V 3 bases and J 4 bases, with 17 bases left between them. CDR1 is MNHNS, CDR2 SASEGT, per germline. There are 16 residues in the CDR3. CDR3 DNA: TGTGCCAGCAGTGAGCTTCGACAGTTGACCCCAGATACGCAGTATTTT. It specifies CASSELRQLTPDTQYF.